The rows below give T cell receptor beta chains drawn from one sample of a study of OX40 agonist ivuxolimab in advanced cancers. Here immunoSEQ multiplex PCR was the method, and the copy in TCRdb shows in-frame clones only, minus some. The data hold tens of thousands of clones, with approximately 86% observed a single time. Source: CD4+ or CD8+ T cells sorted from blood, taken in a trial of the OX40 agonist ivuxolimab. These receptors all stem from an adult with an advanced solid tumor such as melanoma, head and neck, liver or kidney cancer. Both conserved end residues are trimmed from each CDR3.

V,CDR3
TRBV11-3,ASSSLDSYGELF
TRBV7-9,ASSPPTGDSTDTQY
TRBV4-1,ASSPATGGNEKLF
TRBV18,ASSPTGAILYNEQF
TRBV6-4,ASSKTVDSSTDTQY
TRBV4-3,ASSAQGEDEQY
TRBV30,AWSPRDLEEQY
TRBV6-5,ASRDRGHSTDTQY
TRBV19,ASSIPFFESYNEQF
TRBV28,ASTRDSSYNEQF
TRBV28,ASSQGDTEAF
TRBV28,ASSLGGDTIY
TRBV30,AWQAGGTKNIQY
TRBV7-2,ASSIRDRAANEQF
TRBV5-5,ASSLGQGSSYEQY
TRBV29-1,SVEGLGASGGGIEQF
TRBV9,ASSPHSRYEKLF
TRBV4-3,ASSQEVGKTQY
TRBV7-8,ASSLSGLAREQF
TRBV6-1,ASSEAPTSVSYNEQF
TRBV7-8,ASSLSAGMPSYNEQF
TRBV7-6,ASSWGTGELF
TRBV10-3,AISERTGGGQPQH
TRBV2,ASSDPEFQETQY
TRBV6-5,ASSYSSRGAHEQF
TRBV28,ASRPLLGVTEAF
TRBV7-7,ASSLEVGTEAF
TRBV2,ASSDIQGGNQPQH